Listed here is a single T cell receptor (beta chain). What it binds is unknown. The sample belongs to a study of cytomegalovirus exposure and HLA in healthy donors. V lost 4 bases, J lost 5 bases, and 11 bases lay in between. The germline V gene has CDR1 SGHDN and CDR2 FVKESK. The CDR3 spans 13 residues. Primers: 60 Vbeta forward and 13 Jbeta reverse. Sequencing used immunoSEQ multiplex PCR; TCRdb keeps in-frame clones, though not all of them. The sample has some 200,000 clones, 75% to 85% seen once. Whole-study results and caveats: Cytomegalovirus association was assigned to about 150 TCR beta chains.

This TCR came from a woman under 30 in good health and CMV-seronegative. Source material: PBMCs. The V and J genes are TRBV14 and TRBJ2-5; D perhaps matches TRBD2 (6 bases). CDR3 coding DNA: TGTGCCAGCAGCCTTGGCGGGACGGAGACCCAGTACTTC. Translating gives CASSLGGTETQYF.